Listed below are T cell receptor beta chains from one sample, sequenced in a study of PD-L1 blockade in urothelial cancer. Profiled with immunoSEQ multiplex PCR; TCRdb holds only in-frame clones, not every one. This sample has tens of thousands of clones, with over 80% found just once. Specimen: PBMCs, collected around atezolizumab (anti-PD-L1) treatment. Source of these receptors: a man aged 50-60 years with urothelial cancer. Both conserved end residues are part of each CDR3. The order of the fields is CDR3 DNA, CDR3 protein, V gene, clone size, D gene, J gene. The D gene is left open where the match is weak. Size is stated for part of the rows, as once, few or many counts, or as a class when the clone is expanded.

TGTGCCAGCAGCTGCAGACTAGCGGGAGACTGCTACGAGCAGTACTTC CASSCRLAGDCYEQYF TRBV11-2 NA TRBD2 TRBJ2-7
TGTGCCAGCAGCCCCCTAGCGGGAACCCAAGAGACCCAGTACTTC CASSPLAGTQETQYF TRBV9 NA TRBD2 TRBJ2-5
TGTGCCAGCAGCACGTGGGGGACAGGGGGTACTGAAGCTTTCTTT CASSTWGTGGTEAFF TRBV9 NA TRBD1 TRBJ1-1
TGTGCCAGCAGCTTTCGCGTAGCGGAGAACACCGGGGAGCTGTTTTTT CASSFRVAENTGELFF TRBV5-5 NA NA TRBJ2-2
TGTGCCAGCAGCGTGCGATCGACAGGGGAGATTTATGGCTACACCTTC CASSVRSTGEIYGYTF TRBV9 NA TRBD1 TRBJ1-2
TGTGCCAGCAGTAAGAGACAGGCCACCAGCAGTGGCTACACCTTC CASSKRQATSSGYTF TRBV7-9 NA NA TRBJ1-2
TGTGCCATCAGTGAGGTAGCTCGTAGCGGGGGAGAGCAGTTCTTC CAISEVARSGGEQFF TRBV10-3 once TRBD2 TRBJ2-1
TGTGCCAGCAGTGAAAGGGGGGGCGCGGGCAATCAGCCCCAGCATTTT CASSERGGAGNQPQHF TRBV6-1 NA NA TRBJ1-5
TGCAGCGCCCAGTTCCCAAACTACGAGCAGTACTTC CSAQFPNYEQYF TRBV29-1 once NA TRBJ2-7
TGTGCCAGCAGCCTAACCGGGACTATTATTTTAGAGCAGTACTTC CASSLTGTIILEQYF TRBV7-8 NA TRBD2 TRBJ2-7
TGTGCCAGCAGTTCTAGGGGGACGCCCAAACGGATAGCCAACAGACAAGAGACCCAGTACTTC CASSSRGTPKRIANRQETQYF TRBV28 NA NA TRBJ2-5
TGTGCCAGTACCTTGACTAGCGGGGGCCTATACGAGCAGTACTTC CASTLTSGGLYEQYF TRBV19 NA TRBD2 TRBJ2-7
TGTGCCAGCAGCTTTCTAGGCCCCACAGATACGCAGTATTTT CASSFLGPTDTQYF TRBV7-9 NA NA TRBJ2-3
TGTGCCAGTACCGGACCGGGACAGGATCCCTACGAGCAGTACTTC CASTGPGQDPYEQYF TRBV19 NA TRBD1 TRBJ2-7
TGCGCCAGCACCTCACGGACAACCAACACCGGGGAGCTGTTTTTT CASTSRTTNTGELFF TRBV4-1 NA NA TRBJ2-2
TGTGCCAGCAGTTACTCGATGTCTCAGGGGGGCGATGAGCAGTTCTTC CASSYSMSQGGDEQFF TRBV6-6 NA NA TRBJ2-1
TGTGCGACTAGGCTTGAGACCCAGTACTTC CATRLETQYF TRBV28 NA NA TRBJ2-5
TGTGCCAGCAGCTTAGGACAGGGTACCAATGGCTACACCTTC CASSLGQGTNGYTF TRBV11-2 NA TRBD1 TRBJ1-2
TGCGCCAGCAGCCCGGGACTAGCGGGGTCCCGGGGCTCCGAGCAGTACTTC CASSPGLAGSRGSEQYF TRBV5-1 NA TRBD2 TRBJ2-7
TGCAGCGTCAAACAGGGGGGGGCTTTCTTT CSVKQGGAFF TRBV29-1 NA TRBD1 TRBJ1-1
TGTGCCAGCAGGGTCGGGACAGGGTCGGGTCAGCCCCAGCATTTT CASRVGTGSGQPQHF TRBV6-6 NA TRBD1 TRBJ1-5
TGTGCCAGTAACCAGGGCCTACCACCCTACGAGCAGTACTTC CASNQGLPPYEQYF TRBV19 NA NA TRBJ2-7
TGTGCCAGCAACAATCCGGGACAGAACACTGAAGCTTTCTTT CASNNPGQNTEAFF TRBV11-2 NA NA TRBJ1-1
TGTGCCTGGAGTAACCCCGGGACAGGGTACGTGGGCTATGGCTACACCTTC CAWSNPGTGYVGYGYTF TRBV30 NA TRBD1 TRBJ1-2
TGTGCCTGGAGTGGATTCGGACAGCCGAATGAAAAACTGTTTTTT CAWSGFGQPNEKLFF TRBV30 few NA TRBJ1-4
TGCGCCAGCAGCCAAGGGACTAGCAGCTACAATGAGCAGTTCTTC CASSQGTSSYNEQFF TRBV4-3 NA TRBD2 TRBJ2-1
TGTGCCTGGAGTGTACTTAGCAATCAGCCCCAGCATTTT CAWSVLSNQPQHF TRBV30 NA NA TRBJ1-5
TGCGCCAGCAGCTTCATGCGGGGGGATACCTACAATGAGCAGTTCTTC CASSFMRGDTYNEQFF TRBV5-1 NA TRBD2 TRBJ2-1
TGTGCCAGCAGTTTATGGGCCCCGGGACTAGCGCTCTACGAGCAGTACTTC CASSLWAPGLALYEQYF TRBV28 NA TRBD2 TRBJ2-7
TGTGCCTGGAGTCAAGCCCGAAATTCACCCCTCCACTTT CAWSQARNSPLHF TRBV30 NA NA TRBJ1-6
TGTGCCAGCAGAAGACTAGCGGGAGGCGGTCGGCGGGAGACCCAGTACTTC CASRRLAGGGRRETQYF TRBV27 NA TRBD2 TRBJ2-5
TGTGCCATCAGTACAGGTGGTAGCAATCAGCCCCAGCATTTT CAISTGGSNQPQHF TRBV10-3 NA NA TRBJ1-5
TGTGCCAGTAGTGCCACGGGGCGGGGACAGGGAAGGGGTAATGAGCAGTTCTTC CASSATGRGQGRGNEQFF TRBV19 NA TRBD1 TRBJ2-1
TGTGCCAGCAGCGTAGCCGGGACAGGGGCTGGGGCCAACGTCCTGACTTTC CASSVAGTGAGANVLTF TRBV9 NA TRBD1 TRBJ2-6
TGTGCCAGCAGTATCAACAGGGCCGTAGGTGAAAAACTGTTTTTT CASSINRAVGEKLFF TRBV27 NA NA TRBJ1-4
TGCGCCAGCGGGGCGGGGGCATACAATGAGCAGTTCTTC CASGAGAYNEQFF TRBV10-2 NA NA TRBJ2-1
TGTGCCAGCAGCCTAAGGACAGGGAGGATGAACACTGAAGCTTTCTTT CASSLRTGRMNTEAFF TRBV11-2 NA TRBD1 TRBJ1-1
TGTGCCAGCAGTTTACTCGGGTCGGACACCGGGGAGCTGTTTTTT CASSLLGSDTGELFF TRBV6-5 NA NA TRBJ2-2
TGTGCCAGCAGCTTGGTCGGGGATATTTACAGGGGAAGCAGGTACGAGCAGTACTTC CASSLVGDIYRGSRYEQYF TRBV7-8 NA TRBD1 TRBJ2-7
TGTGCCAGCAGCCCTCGGACAGGGCCAAATGAAAAACTGTTTTTT CASSPRTGPNEKLFF TRBV6-6 NA TRBD1 TRBJ1-4
TGCAGCGTTGTTAGCGGGGGTTTCTCCTACAATGAGCAGTTCTTC CSVVSGGFSYNEQFF TRBV29-1 NA TRBD2 TRBJ2-1
TGTGCCAGCACCGGGCGGGAGTCTTACAATGAGCAGTTCTTC CASTGRESYNEQFF TRBV7-9 NA TRBD2 TRBJ2-1
TGTGCCAGCAGCTTAGTTCAGGGGGTCCACGAGCAGTACTTC CASSLVQGVHEQYF TRBV7-8 NA TRBD1 TRBJ2-7